The 9 T cell receptor beta chains below all came from one sample that was sequenced in a study of neurological immune-mediated disorders. TCRdb used MiXCR to reprocess the 5' RACE reads, holding one entry per CDR3 protein. The repertoire has approximately 59,000 distinct CDR3 sequences, about 5% of them found once; the top ten carry around 5.3%. The sequenced sample was PBMCs. Source of these receptors: a human donor with multiple sclerosis. The donor label of this sample is uncertain.

This clonotype was counted ten times or more. V and J are TRBV5-1 and TRBJ2-1; D possibly uses TRBD1 or TRBD2 (6 bases each). Germline CDR1 SGHRS, CDR2 YFSETQ. CDR3 length: 15 residues. V lost 4 bases and J lost 7, with 18 bases in between. This CDR3 is CASSPGGGSWNEQFF. The CDR3 nucleotides are TGCGCCAGCAGCCCCGGGGGCGGTTCTTGGAATGAGCAGTTCTTC. Full variable domain (missing parts from reference TRBV5-1 and TRBJ2-1): KAGVTQTPRYLIKTRGQQVTLSCSPISGHRSVSWYQQTPGQGLQFLFEYFSETQRNKGNFPGRFSGRQFSNSRSEMNVSTLELGDSALYLCASSPGGGSWNEQFFGPGTRLTVL.

There are many counts of this clonotype. CDR3 DNA sequence: TGCGCCAGCAGCCAAGGACACGGGGGGGCCAACGTCCTGACTTTC. Amino acid sequence: CASSQGHGGANVLTF. This chain connects TRBV4-1 to TRBJ2-6; no clear D. The germline V and J ends were trimmed by 1 base and 4 bases, with 8 bases remaining between them. The CDR3 runs 15 residues. Germline V gives CDR1 MGHRA, CDR2 YSYEKL.

This clonotype was observed many times. The chain joins TRBV29-1 to TRBJ1-2; D possibly corresponds to TRBD1 (5 bases). Germline loops: CDR1 SQVTM, CDR2 ANQGSEA. The V gene lost 5 bases and the J gene lost 6 bases, with 13 bases spanning the gap. The CDR3 totals 12 residues. The CDR3 protein is CSVWQGLDGYTF. DNA for the CDR3: TGCAGCGTTTGGCAGGGATTAGATGGCTACACCTTC.

This clonotype came up many times. The chain recombines TRBV20-1 with TRBJ2-7, with TRBD1 matching 12 bases. V lost 5 bases and J lost 5; bases outside the gene matches: 4. CDR3 length: 13 residues. CDR1 DFQATT and CDR2 SNEGSKA come from the germline V gene (reference sequence). CDR3 sequence: CSAVGDRGHEQYF. The CDR3, as DNA: TGCAGTGCTGTGGGGGACAGGGGGCACGAGCAGTACTTC.

This clonotype was detected ten times or more. The genes are TRBV5-6 and TRBJ1-2; D perhaps matches TRBD1 (6 bases). Trimming shortened V by 1 base and J by 6 bases, and 13 bases separated the two germline ends. Germline CDR1 SGHDT, CDR2 YYEEEE. The CDR3 consists of 14 residues. For the CDR3, the DNA is TGTGCCAGCAGCTTGTACGGGGGGCTTCATGGCTACACCTTC. This codes for CASSLYGGLHGYTF.

This clonotype has a count of ten or more. V gene TRBV5-1 combines with J gene TRBJ1-1; D remains unclear. There are 14 residues in the CDR3. V was trimmed by 1 base and J by 6 bases, leaving 13 bases between them. CDR1 SGHRS and CDR2 YFSETQ come from the germline V gene. The CDR3 sequence is CASSLYGLGSEAFF. CDR3 in DNA: TGCGCCAGCAGCTTGTACGGTCTGGGATCTGAAGCTTTCTTT.

This clonotype was counted at least ten times. The chain carries TRBV6-6 and TRBJ1-1; 8 nucleotides agree with TRBD1. Germline CDR1 is MNHNY and CDR2 is SVGAGI (reference sequence). The J segment lost 3 bases and the V segment lost 6 bases, leaving 12 bases of the junction unmatched. The CDR3 runs to 16 residues. The CDR3 coding sequence is TGTGCCAGCAGCCCGGGGGACAGGCCGGCGGACACTGAAGCTTTCTTT. Protein sequence: CASSPGDRPADTEAFF.

This clonotype was picked up many times. This chain joins TRBV5-1 and TRBJ2-7, with TRBD1 identical over 9 bases. Germline CDR1 SGHRS, CDR2 YFSETQ. V lost 2 bases to trimming and J lost 4 bases; unmatched junction nucleotides: 7. This CDR3 contains 15 residues. CDR3 sequence (DNA): TGCGCCAGCAGCTTCCGACAGGGGGAACCATACGAGCAGTACTTC. Protein sequence: CASSFRQGEPYEQYF.

This clonotype appeared many times. The chain combines TRBV10-3 with TRBJ1-1; D might be TRBD1 (6 bases). The CDR3 loop spans 13 amino acids. CDR1 ENHRY and CDR2 SYGVKD come from the germline V gene. Trimming left V 6 bases short and J 2 bases short, with 10 bases between. In DNA, the CDR3 is TGTGCCATCAGCAAACAGGGTAACACTGAAGCTTTCTTT. Residues: CAISKQGNTEAFF.